This TCR beta chain was profiled in a study of OX40 agonist ivuxolimab in advanced cancers. Context from the whole study: Ivuxolimab, which targeted the costimulatory receptor OX40 (CD134), was an agonistic, fully human IgG2 monoclonal antibody. The monotherapy dose-escalation portion (N of about 50 patients) of the phase I ivuxolimab trial is reported in the paper. A male proportion of around 80% and a mean age of 60 years, ranging from about 20 to 85, were recorded for the dose-escalation cohort. Of the roughly 51 dose-escalation patients, hepatocellular carcinoma was present in about 20, melanoma in approximately 15, renal cell carcinoma in 9 and head and neck cancer in 9. Partial responses occurred in three dose-escalation patients, of whom one had hepatocellular carcinoma and two had cutaneous melanoma. The point of sequencing TCRbeta in the periphery was to test whether ivuxolimab changed TCR sequence diversity and drove clonal T-cell expansion. Intravenous ivuxolimab was administered to patients every 2 weeks at six dose levels: 0.01, 0.1, 0.3, 1.5, 3 and 10 mg/kg. Patients were allowed to have had prior anti-PD-1, anti-PD-L1 or anti-CTLA-4 therapy, and less than 45% of the dose-escalation patients had previously received checkpoint inhibitors.

As concerns this clone: This clone's antigen is unknown. No base qualities exist here, and no much larger clone lies one base off it.

Genomic DNA was isolated from the sorted cells so that the TCRbeta CDR3 region could be sequenced. The immunoSEQ Assay was used for sequencing of TCRbeta CDR3 regions. Imported from immuneACCESS, the table was reduced by TCRdb to in-frame sequences with V and J called. These copies leave out some clones; in studies compared against another copy, an unresolved V gene accounts for under half, and the cause of the remainder is not known. This sample has about 130,000 clones in its table, and 90% of those were observed once. The ten largest account for about 1.1% of the sample. The trial excluded patients who had a history of autoimmune disease or who were on systemic immunosuppression. Peripheral blood for TCR sequencing was collected from all dose cohorts at baseline, on cycle 4 day 1, and on cycle 7 day 1. The samples were taken from a phase I, first-in-human, multicenter, open-label dose-escalation trial of ivuxolimab. Adults with locally advanced or metastatic melanoma, renal cell, hepatocellular, or head and neck squamous cell carcinoma were enrolled in the trial. CD4+ and CD8+ T cells were sorted separately from peripheral blood before TCR sequencing.

The V end loses 1 base and the J end loses 8 bases, and a stretch of 12 bases separates them. Taken from cysteine to phenylalanine, the CDR3 has 14 residues. Only the CDR3 part of the read is kept: 42 bases, read in frame from the first base. Sequences MGHRA (CDR1) and YSYEKL (CDR2) are obtained from the germline V gene. The investigation overall reported the following: Low levels of normalized T-cell clonal expansion were also seen in some patients who did not respond. At doses from 0.1 to 3.0 mg/kg, clonal expansion was seen in both CD4+ and CD8+ blood T cells between baseline and week 6. The antigen specificity of the peripheral T cells that underwent clonal expansion was not determined. In the 0.1-3.0 mg/kg groups, partial responders had among the lowest normalized peripheral clonal expansion, particularly in CD8+ T cells. After ivuxolimab, expanded clones were on average more numerous among CD8+ T cells than among CD4+ T cells.

This material consisted of CD4+ or CD8+ T cells sorted from blood, taken in a trial of the OX40 agonist ivuxolimab. The rearranged chain carries TRBV4-1 and TRBJ2-1, with an unclear D gene assignment. The sequence was obtained from an adult with an advanced solid tumor such as melanoma, head and neck, liver or kidney cancer. The DNA sequence is TGCGCCAGCAGCCAAGGAACGGTCGAGTATGAGCAGTTCTTC. Translated, this gives CASSQGTVEYEQFF.